This passage covers 28 T cell receptor beta chains from one sample sequenced in a study of T cell responses to AZD1222 COVID-19 vaccine. Profiled with immunoSEQ multiplex PCR; TCRdb holds only in-frame clones, not every one. The sample shows 100,000 or so clones, around nine tenths of them seen only once. The sequences come from peripheral blood, collected on day 0 of AZD1222 vaccination. These receptors were taken from an adult in good health.

CDR3 residues: CASRSGQGLAKNIQYF. As DNA, the CDR3 is TGTGCCAGCAGGTCGGGACAGGGACTAGCCAAAAACATTCAGTACTTC. This chain connects TRBV5-4 to TRBJ2-4, with TRBD1 matching 9 bases. CDR1 SGHNT and CDR2 YYREEE come from the germline V gene (reference sequence). J was trimmed by 0 bases and V by 5 bases; bases with no gene match: 6. This CDR3 comprises 16 residues.

The rearrangement joins TRBV28 to TRBJ1-2; maybe TRBD1 (6 bases). Germline V gives CDR1 MDHEN, CDR2 SYDVKM. V lost 3 bases to trimming and J lost 0 bases, with 23 bases between them. This CDR3 has 19 residues. CDR3 residues: CASSFYRARGIVANYGYTF. The CDR3 DNA reads as TGTGCCAGCAGTTTCTACAGGGCGCGCGGAATCGTGGCTAACTATGGCTACACCTTC.

This chain joins TRBV10-3 and TRBJ2-3; 10 positions match TRBD2. Germline V gene sequence: CDR1 ENHRY, CDR2 SYGVKD. The CDR3 totals 18 residues. Trimming cost V 0 bases and J 0 bases; bases outside gene matches: 6. The CDR3 DNA is TGTGCCATCAGTGAGTCGTTTAGCGGGAGGTCTAGCACAGATACGCAGTATTTT. This codes for CAISESFSGRSSTDTQYF.

The chain has TRBV30 and TRBJ2-3; perhaps D is TRBD1 or TRBD2 (5 bases each). CDR3 length: 15 residues. Trimming left V 1 base short and J 0 bases short, with 11 bases between. Germline assignment: CDR1 GTSNPN and CDR2 SVGIG (reference sequence). CDR3 region: CAWSAGTGSTDTQYF. CDR3 bases: TGTGCCTGGAGTGCCGGGACGGGGAGCACAGATACGCAGTATTTT.

The rearrangement uses TRBV24-1 and TRBJ1-2, with D maybe TRBD1 (6 bases). CDR1 is KGHDR, CDR2 SFDVKD, per germline. Deletions cut 4 bases from V and 4 bases from J, with 27 bases between. The CDR3 length is 19 residues. The CDR3 is CATSDPHPGTLGEFYGYTF. The CDR3 DNA follows: TGTGCCACCAGTGACCCGCACCCCGGGACACTCGGGGAGTTCTATGGCTACACCTTC.

The V call is TRBV28, the J call TRBJ2-2; 9 bases fit TRBD2. The V and J ends lost 3 bases and 4 bases, in that order; junction bases with no gene match: 12. This CDR3 contains 18 residues. Germline assignment: CDR1 MDHEN and CDR2 SYDVKM. CDR3 amino acids: CASSFGSGSFDRTGELFF. CDR3 coding DNA: TGTGCCAGCAGTTTTGGTAGCGGGAGTTTCGATCGCACCGGGGAGCTGTTTTTT.

This chain's CDR3 is CASSIDGTDTQYF. CDR3 nucleotide sequence: TGTGCCAGTAGTATAGACGGCACAGATACGCAGTATTTT. The chain uses TRBV19 and TRBJ2-3; D gene uncertain. V lost 0 bases and J 1 base, leaving 2 bases between the germline ends. Germline V CDR1 and CDR2: LNHDA, SQIVND (reference sequence). This CDR3 is built from 13 residues. Variable domain in full (rest from reference TRBV19 and TRBJ2-3): DGGITQSPKYLFRKEGQNVTLSCEQNLNHDAMYWYRQDPGQGLRLIYYSQIVNDFQKGDIAEGYSVSREKKESFPLTVTSAQKNPTAFYLCASSIDGTDTQYFGPGTRLTVL.

This chain connects TRBV5-4 to TRBJ1-2; no definite D call. The V gene's germline CDR1 is SGHNT and CDR2 YYREEE (reference sequence). The V gene lost 2 bases and the J gene lost 0 bases, with 11 bases spanning the gap. CDR3 length equals 15 residues. In DNA, the CDR3 is TGTGCCAGCAGCTTAGACGGATTAGCTAACTATGGCTACACCTTC. Translated: CASSLDGLANYGYTF.

The genes are TRBV5-1 and TRBJ1-1; D may be TRBD1 (5 bases). Germline CDR1 and CDR2: SGHRS and YFSETQ. Deletions cut 4 bases from V and 4 bases from J, with 14 bases between. CDR3 length: 14 residues. CDR3 nucleotides: TGCGCCAGCAGCCCTAAGTGGGGGAGCACTGAAGCTTTCTTT. Translating it yields CASSPKWGSTEAFF.

This chain connects TRBV7-9 to TRBJ1-5; D not certain. CDR3 length: 14 amino acids. The V gene lost 1 base and the J gene lost 0 bases, with 4 bases spanning the gap. Germline lookup yields CDR1 SEHNR and CDR2 FQNEAQ (reference sequence). CDR3 region: CASSLDTSNQPQHF. The DNA for the CDR3 is TGTGCCAGCAGCTTAGACACTAGCAATCAGCCCCAGCATTTT.

J is TRBJ2-7 and V is TRBV7-2; 8 bases align to TRBD2. The germline gives CDR1 SGHTA, CDR2 FQGNSA. V dropped 2 bases and J dropped 7; count of bases not matched to a gene: 1. The CDR3 is made up of 12 amino acids. The CDR3 DNA is TGTGCCAGCAGCTTAAGCGGGGGAGAGCAGTACTTC. Residues: CASSLSGGEQYF. The whole variable domain, remainder taken from reference TRBV7-2 and TRBJ2-7, is GAGVSQSPSNKVTEKGKDVELRCDPISGHTALYWYRQSLGQGLEFLIYFQGNSAPDKSGLPSDRFSAERTGGSVSTLTIQRTQQEDSAVYLCASSLSGGEQYFGPGTRLTVT.

This clone was seen more than once but under ten times. The CDR3 DNA reads TGTGCCAGCAGTGAAAGAGTGGAGCAGTACTTC. Translating gives CASSERVEQYF. The chain couples TRBV2 to TRBJ2-7; D remains ambiguous. V lost 2 bases to trimming and J lost 7 bases, with 6 bases between them. Germline V gene data show CDR1 as SNHLY and CDR2 as FYNNEI. The CDR3 is made up of 11 amino acids.

This chain uses TRBV6-2 or TRBV6-3 with TRBJ2-1; 9 positions agree with TRBD2. With V trimmed by 6 bases and J by 9 bases, 12 bases remained unmatched. Germline V gene lookup returns CDR1 MNHEY and CDR2 SVGEGT. This CDR3 has 15 amino acids. As DNA, the CDR3 is TGTGCCAGCAGCACGGGAGCGGGAGGAAGGGGTGAGCAGTTCTTC. Residues: CASSTGAGGRGEQFF.

V is TRBV12-3 or TRBV12-4 and J is TRBJ1-1; D is unresolved. This CDR3 region has 12 residues. Trimming shortened V by 5 bases and J by 5 bases, and 9 bases separated the two germline ends. This CDR3 reads CASSASPTEAFF. The CDR3 nucleotides read TGTGCCAGCAGTGCTAGTCCTACTGAAGCTTTCTTT.

This clone was seen more than once but under ten times. The sample holds other DNA sequences that translate to the same CDR3. J is TRBJ2-7 and V is TRBV2; D unclear. Germline V lookup: CDR1 SNHLY, CDR2 FYNNEI. Trimming removed 8 bases from V and 3 bases from J, with 11 bases in between. CDR3 size: 12 residues. DNA for the CDR3: TGTGCCAGCGGTAGGGAAAGCTACGAGCAGTACTTC. Protein product: CASGRESYEQYF.

This chain joins TRBV19 and TRBJ2-3; 11 nucleotides line up with TRBD2. J was trimmed by 7 bases and V by 10 bases; bases with no gene match: 10. This CDR3 is 14 amino acids long. Germline values: CDR1 LNHDA, CDR2 SQIVND (reference sequence). DNA of the CDR3: TGTGCCACCTCACTAGCGGGAGTAGGAAATACGCAGTATTTT. Residues: CATSLAGVGNTQYF.

The chain joins TRBV30 to TRBJ1-5; 7 nucleotides match TRBD1. The CDR3 loop spans 14 amino acids. Trimming at V came to 5 bases and at J to 2 bases, leaving 6 bases not matched to a gene. The germline V gene has CDR1 GTSNPN and CDR2 SVGIG (reference sequence). CDR3 coding DNA: TGTGCCTGGTCGACAGGGCGGGGCAATCAGCCCCAGCATTTT. It specifies CAWSTGRGNQPQHF.

This clone was seen only once. The CDR3: CAWSKQGGGNQPQHF. DNA of the CDR3: TGTGCCTGGAGTAAACAGGGAGGGGGTAATCAGCCCCAGCATTTT. The chain links TRBV30 to TRBJ1-5; D perhaps matches TRBD1 (6 bases). CDR3 length: 15 amino acids. CDR1 is GTSNPN, CDR2 SVGIG, per germline (reference sequence). Trimming removed 2 bases from V and 4 bases from J, with 15 bases in between.

The chain joins TRBV6-5 to TRBJ1-5; D might be TRBD1 (5 bases). Germline V gives CDR1 MNHEY, CDR2 SVGAGI. This CDR3 contains 14 residues. V lost 6 bases and J 7 bases, leaving 16 bases between the germline ends. CDR3 region: CASSSQGTGQPQHF. The CDR3 coding sequence is TGTGCCAGCAGCTCGCAGGGAACGGGCCAGCCCCAGCATTTT.

The J gene is TRBJ2-3, the V gene TRBV6-5, with D perhaps matching TRBD1 (6 bases). The CDR3 sequence is 13 residues long. The V end lost 6 bases, the J end lost 5 bases, and 12 bases lay between the germline ends. Per the germline V gene, CDR1 is MNHEY and CDR2 is SVGAGI. CDR3 DNA sequence: TGTGCCAGCAGGCCAGGGGCGGGAGATACGCAGTATTTT. Its protein is CASRPGAGDTQYF.

The chain employs TRBV3-1 (or the pseudogene TRBV3-2) and TRBJ2-7, with no clear D. Germline CDR1 reads LGHDT; CDR2 reads YNNKEL (reference sequence). This CDR3 is 12 amino acids long. Trimming took 1 base from V and 5 from J, leaving 6 bases between them. The CDR3 here is CASSQVIHEQYF. CDR3 nucleotides: TGTGCCAGCAGCCAAGTAATTCACGAGCAGTACTTC.

The rearrangement links TRBV29-1 to TRBJ2-3, with D unresolved. The CDR3 spans 13 residues. Trimming took off 0 bases at V and 4 bases at J, with 8 bases between the two ends. The germline V gene has CDR1 SQVTM and CDR2 ANQGSEA. The CDR3 nucleotides read TGCAGCGTTGAAGAATTCATGTCAGATACGCAGTATTTT. Its translation: CSVEEFMSDTQYF.

The chain has TRBV9 and TRBJ2-3, with D possibly TRBD2 on 5 matching bases. The CDR3 runs 16 residues. The V end lost 0 bases, the J end lost 1 base, and 12 bases lay between the germline ends. Germline V gene data show CDR1 as SGDLS and CDR2 as YYNGEE. This CDR3 is CASSVASGSGTDTQYF. The CDR3 nucleotides read TGTGCCAGCAGCGTAGCTTCTGGGAGCGGCACAGATACGCAGTATTTT.

This chain joins TRBV6-1 and TRBJ2-7, with 10 positions matching TRBD2. The V and J ends lost 3 bases and 3 bases, in that order; junction bases with no gene match: 8. The CDR3 totals 16 residues. Germline assignment: CDR1 MNHNS and CDR2 SASEGT. The CDR3: CASSDPSGLANYEQYF. The CDR3 DNA sequence: TGTGCCAGCAGTGACCCCTCGGGACTAGCGAACTACGAGCAGTACTTC.

This rearrangement joins TRBV19 to TRBJ1-1; the match to TRBD1 covers 7 bases. V trimming: 1 base; J trimming: 4 bases; junction bases outside the gene matches: 0. This CDR3 has 13 amino acids. Germline CDR1 reads LNHDA; CDR2 reads SQIVND (reference sequence). The CDR3, as DNA: TGTGCCAGTAGTATAGGACAGGGCACTGAAGCTTTCTTT. Translated, it gives CASSIGQGTEAFF.

The DNA of the CDR3 is TGTGCCTGGAGTCGGCGTGTAGGACATATGAACACTGAAGCTTTCTTT. Its translation: CAWSRRVGHMNTEAFF. The chain combines TRBV30 with TRBJ1-1; the D gene is possibly TRBD1 (5 bases). The CDR3 loop spans 16 amino acids. Germline V gives CDR1 GTSNPN, CDR2 SVGIG (reference sequence). Between the trimmed V and J ends, which lost 2 bases and 0 bases, there was a span of 16 bases.

The chain is built from TRBV7-2 and TRBJ2-3; 9 positions agree with TRBD1. The CDR3 covers 16 residues. V lost 5 bases, J lost 2 bases, and 8 bases stayed unmatched. Looked up from germline, CDR1 is SGHTA and CDR2 is FQGNSA. CDR3 sequence (DNA): TGTGCCAGCAGCCCCGGGACAGGGTATCCCACAGATACGCAGTATTTT. Translating gives CASSPGTGYPTDTQYF.

The CDR3 sequence is CASSRQGGQETQYF. As DNA, the CDR3 is TGTGCCAGCAGCAGACAGGGGGGGCAAGAGACCCAGTACTTC. The rearrangement uses TRBV6-5 and TRBJ2-5, with 9 bases matching TRBD1. CDR1 and CDR2 from the germline V gene are MNHEY and SVGAGI. The CDR3 contains 14 residues. After removal of 6 bases from V and 2 bases from J, the junction contained 4 bases not matched to a gene.